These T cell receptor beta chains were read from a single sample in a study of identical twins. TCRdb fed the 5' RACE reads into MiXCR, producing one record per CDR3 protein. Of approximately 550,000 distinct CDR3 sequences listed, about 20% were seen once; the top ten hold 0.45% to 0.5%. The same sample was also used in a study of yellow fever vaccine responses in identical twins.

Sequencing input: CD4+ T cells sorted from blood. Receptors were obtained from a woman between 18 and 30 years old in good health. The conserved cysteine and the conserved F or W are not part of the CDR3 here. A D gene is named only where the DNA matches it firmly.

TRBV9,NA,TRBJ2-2,ASSPVGTFPTGELF
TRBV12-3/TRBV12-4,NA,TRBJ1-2,ASTPGNLGGYT
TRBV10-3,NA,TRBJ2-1,ATKTLGSTGYNEQF
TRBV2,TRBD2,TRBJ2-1,ASSERELGNEQF
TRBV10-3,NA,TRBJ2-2,AISEGGMNTGELF
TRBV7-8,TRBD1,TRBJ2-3,ASVLQGLGTDTQY
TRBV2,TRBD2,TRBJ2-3,ASSMPAGGLSTDTQY
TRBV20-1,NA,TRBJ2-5,SAWRGVETQY
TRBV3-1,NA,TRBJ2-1,ASSQASVWANEQF
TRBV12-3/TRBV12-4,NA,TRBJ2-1,ASSSADEQF
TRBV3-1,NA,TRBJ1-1,ASSQVSADTEAY
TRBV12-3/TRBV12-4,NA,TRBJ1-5,ASRGPSSNQPQH
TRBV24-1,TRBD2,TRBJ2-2,AITAGGTGELF
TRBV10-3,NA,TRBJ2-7,AISDLAPDEQY
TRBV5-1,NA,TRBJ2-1,ASSLSRATEQF
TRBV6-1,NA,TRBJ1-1,ASREASARAF
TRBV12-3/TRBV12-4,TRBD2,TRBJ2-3,ASSLGLPGTSNTQY
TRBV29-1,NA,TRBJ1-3,SVGDLGSGNTIY
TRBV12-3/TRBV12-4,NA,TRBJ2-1,ASSLALATRSYNEQF
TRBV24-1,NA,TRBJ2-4,ATSDSRLVSNIQY
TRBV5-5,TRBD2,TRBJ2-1,ASSVEPGLAGGLTEQF
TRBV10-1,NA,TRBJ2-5,ASSDTGSGETQY
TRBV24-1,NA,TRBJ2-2,ATSDMTANTGELF